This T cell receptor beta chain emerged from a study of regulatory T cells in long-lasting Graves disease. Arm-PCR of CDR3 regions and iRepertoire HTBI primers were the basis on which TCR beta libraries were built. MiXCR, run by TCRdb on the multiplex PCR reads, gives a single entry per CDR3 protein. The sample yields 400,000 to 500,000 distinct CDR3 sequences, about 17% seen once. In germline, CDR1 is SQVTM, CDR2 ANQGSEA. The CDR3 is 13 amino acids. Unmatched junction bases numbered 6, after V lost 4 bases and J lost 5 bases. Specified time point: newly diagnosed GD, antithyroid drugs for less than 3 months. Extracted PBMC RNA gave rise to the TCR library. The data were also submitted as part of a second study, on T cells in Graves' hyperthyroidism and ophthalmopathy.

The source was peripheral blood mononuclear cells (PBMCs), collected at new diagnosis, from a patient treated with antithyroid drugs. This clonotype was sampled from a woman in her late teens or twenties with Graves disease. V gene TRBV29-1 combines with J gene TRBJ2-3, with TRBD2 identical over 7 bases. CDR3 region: CSVARGGGDTQYF. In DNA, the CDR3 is TGCAGCGTTGCTCGGGGCGGGGGAGATACGCAGTATTTT.